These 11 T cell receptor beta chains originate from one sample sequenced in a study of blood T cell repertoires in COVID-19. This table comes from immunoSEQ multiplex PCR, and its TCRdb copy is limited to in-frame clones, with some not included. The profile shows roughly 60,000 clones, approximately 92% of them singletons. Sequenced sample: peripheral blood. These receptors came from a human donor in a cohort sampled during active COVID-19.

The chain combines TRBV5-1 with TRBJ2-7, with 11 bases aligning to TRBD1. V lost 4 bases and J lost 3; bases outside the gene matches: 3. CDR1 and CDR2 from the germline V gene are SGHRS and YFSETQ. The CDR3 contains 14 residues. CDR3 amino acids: CASSPGQGVYEQYF. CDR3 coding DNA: TGCGCCAGCAGCCCGGGACAGGGGGTCTACGAGCAGTACTTC.

The CDR3 region is CASSYGTSYEQYF. Here the CDR3 DNA reads TGTGCCAGTAGTTACGGGACTTCCTACGAGCAGTACTTC. The chain has TRBV19 and TRBJ2-7, with a possible D match to TRBD2 (6 bases). Germline assignment: CDR1 LNHDA and CDR2 SQIVND (reference sequence). This CDR3 has 13 amino acids. The ends were cut back, 5 bases at V and 1 base at J, with 9 bases in the middle.

For the CDR3, the DNA is TGTGCCAGCAGCGAACTAGCGGGGGGGCGCCACGCGCAGTATTTT. This gives the protein CASSELAGGRHAQYF. This chain uses TRBV7-9 with TRBJ2-3; 13 bases agree with TRBD2. V lost 5 bases and J lost 10; bases outside the gene matches: 9. Per germline, CDR1 SEHNR and CDR2 FQNEAQ (reference sequence). The CDR3 length is 15 residues.

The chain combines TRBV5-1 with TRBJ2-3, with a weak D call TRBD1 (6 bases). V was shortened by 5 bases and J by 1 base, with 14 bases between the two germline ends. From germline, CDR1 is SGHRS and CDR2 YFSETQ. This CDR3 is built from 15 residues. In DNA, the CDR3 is TGCGCCAGCAGGGCCCCAGGGGTCGGCACAGATACGCAGTATTTT. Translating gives CASRAPGVGTDTQYF.

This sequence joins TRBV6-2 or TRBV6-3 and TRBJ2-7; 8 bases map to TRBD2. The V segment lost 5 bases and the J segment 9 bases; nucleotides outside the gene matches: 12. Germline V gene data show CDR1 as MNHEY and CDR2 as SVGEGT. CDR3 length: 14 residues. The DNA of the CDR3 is TGTGCCAGCAGTGGTGGACTAGCCGGGAACGTGCAGTACTTC. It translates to CASSGGLAGNVQYF.

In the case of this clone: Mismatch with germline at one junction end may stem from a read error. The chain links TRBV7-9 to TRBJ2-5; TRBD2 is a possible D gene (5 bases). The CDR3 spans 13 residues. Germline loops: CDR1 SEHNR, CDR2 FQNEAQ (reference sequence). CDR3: CASSLAGMETQYF. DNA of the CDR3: TGTGCCAGCAGCCTAGCCGGGATGGAGACCCAGTACTTC.

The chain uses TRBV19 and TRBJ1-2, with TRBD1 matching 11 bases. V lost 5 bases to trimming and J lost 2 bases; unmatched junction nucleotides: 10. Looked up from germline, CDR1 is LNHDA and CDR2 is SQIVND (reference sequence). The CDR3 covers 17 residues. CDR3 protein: CASSGQGAQDVNYGYTF. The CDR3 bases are TGTGCCAGTAGTGGACAGGGGGCGCAGGATGTCAACTATGGCTACACCTTC.

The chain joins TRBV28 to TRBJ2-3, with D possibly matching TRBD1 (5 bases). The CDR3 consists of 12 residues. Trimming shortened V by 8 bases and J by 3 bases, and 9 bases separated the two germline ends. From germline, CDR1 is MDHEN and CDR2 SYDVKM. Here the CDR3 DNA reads TGTGCCAGCGACAGTTATACAGATACGCAGTATTTT. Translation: CASDSYTDTQYF.

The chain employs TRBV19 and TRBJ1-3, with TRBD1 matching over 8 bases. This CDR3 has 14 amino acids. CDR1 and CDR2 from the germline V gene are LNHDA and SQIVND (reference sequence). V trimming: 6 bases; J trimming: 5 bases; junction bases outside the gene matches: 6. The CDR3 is CASSLTGERNTIYF. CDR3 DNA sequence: TGTGCCAGTAGCTTGACAGGGGAACGAAACACCATATATTTT.

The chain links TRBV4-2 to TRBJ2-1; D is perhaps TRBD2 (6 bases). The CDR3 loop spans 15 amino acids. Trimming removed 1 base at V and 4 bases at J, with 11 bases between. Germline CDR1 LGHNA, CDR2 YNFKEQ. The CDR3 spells CASSQAVEGYNEQFF. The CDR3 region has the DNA TGTGCCAGCAGCCAAGCTGTGGAGGGATACAATGAGCAGTTCTTC.

The CDR3 reads CASSPSNVSEETQYF. The CDR3 nucleotides are TGTGCCAGCAGCCCTTCGAATGTGTCGGAAGAGACCCAGTACTTC. The V call is TRBV3-1 (or the pseudogene TRBV3-2), the J call TRBJ2-5, with D unresolved. This CDR3 is 15 amino acids long. Germline CDR1 reads LGHDT; CDR2 reads YNNKEL (reference sequence). Deletions cut 4 bases from V and 3 bases from J, with 15 bases between.